Shown below are 8 T cell receptor beta chains from a single sample sequenced in a study of blood T cell repertoires in COVID-19. The method was immunoSEQ multiplex PCR; TCRdb's version includes in-frame clones alone and lacks a portion of them. The sample lists hundreds of thousands of clones, approximately 90% seen once, with roughly 6.4% in the top ten. The sequencing sample was made of peripheral blood. These receptors were obtained from a man between 60 and 75 years old who had recovered from COVID-19.

The genes are TRBV28 and TRBJ2-7, with 15 bases identical to TRBD2. Losses at the gene ends were 5 bases for V and 4 bases for J; bases not matched to a gene: 12. The CDR3 length is 18 residues. Germline V gives CDR1 MDHEN, CDR2 SYDVKM. CDR3 DNA sequence: TGTGCCAGCAGTACGAGTGCAGGGGGACTAGCGGGAGGTTACGAGCAGTACTTC. Amino acid sequence: CASSTSAGGLAGGYEQYF.

The rearrangement joins TRBV6-1 to TRBJ2-7; D is perhaps TRBD2 (5 bases). V was clipped by 1 base and J by 6 bases, with 16 bases between them. CDR1 is MNHNS, CDR2 SASEGT, per germline. The CDR3 sequence is 15 residues long. Written as DNA, the CDR3 is TGTGCCAGCAGTGAAGTCCGCTCGAGGGAGCGCGAGCAGTACTTC. This translates into CASSEVRSREREQYF.

The chain joins TRBV5-1 to TRBJ2-3; 12 bases map to TRBD1. The CDR3 loop spans 18 amino acids. Trimming removed 2 bases from V and 0 bases from J; junction bases left unmatched: 7. The germline V gene encodes CDR1 SGHRS and CDR2 YFSETQ. CDR3: CASSFSGTGGSSTDTQYF. DNA for the CDR3: TGCGCCAGCAGCTTCTCCGGGACAGGGGGCTCAAGCACAGATACGCAGTATTTT.

The rearrangement joins TRBV7-3 to TRBJ2-1, with D possibly being TRBD2 (6 bases). The CDR3 runs 14 residues. From germline, CDR1 is SGHTA and CDR2 FQGTGA. The ends were cut back, 5 bases at V and 8 bases at J, with 16 bases in the middle. CDR3 nucleotides: TGTGCCAGCAGCCCAGGAACGGGAGTACATGAGCAGTTCTTC. It specifies CASSPGTGVHEQFF. The variable domain in full, with the rest retrieved from reference TRBV7-3 and TRBJ2-1, is GAGVSQTPSNKVTEKGKYVELRCDPISGHTALYWYRQSLGQGPEFLIYFQGTGAADDSGLPNDRFFAVRPEGSVSTLKIQRTERGDSAVYLCASSPGTGVHEQFFGPGTRLTVL.

This chain uses TRBV3-1 (or the pseudogene TRBV3-2) with TRBJ2-1; 7 nucleotides match TRBD1. Germline V gene lookup returns CDR1 LGHDT and CDR2 YNNKEL (reference sequence). This CDR3 has 14 residues. V lost 6 bases and J lost 4; bases outside the gene matches: 6. The CDR3, as DNA: TGTGCCAGCAGTAGGGGGCGGGCTTACAATGAGCAGTTCTTC. It translates to CASSRGRAYNEQFF.

This chain links TRBV18 with TRBJ2-2, with TRBD1 as a possible D gene (5 bases). Trimming pared 1 base from V and 1 base from J, leaving 7 bases between. The germline CDR1 and CDR2 sequences are KGHSH and LQKENI. The CDR3 sequence is 15 residues long. CDR3 protein: CASSPQDKNTGELFF. The CDR3 DNA reads TGTGCCAGCTCACCACAGGACAAGAACACCGGGGAGCTGTTTTTT.

The chain is built from TRBV7-2 and TRBJ2-5; 8 nucleotides agree with TRBD2. CDR1 is SGHTA and CDR2 is FQGNSA in the germline V gene. Trimming at V came to 4 bases and at J to 4 bases, leaving 11 bases not matched to a gene. The CDR3 runs 16 residues. The CDR3 nucleotides read TGTGCCAGCAGCTGGGGAAACGGGGGGGCGGGAGAGACCCAGTACTTC. Amino acid sequence: CASSWGNGGAGETQYF.

The chain has TRBV27 and TRBJ1-2, with D possibly matching TRBD1 (5 bases). The V and J ends lost 5 bases and 3 bases respectively, with 16 bases between them. The CDR3 extends over 15 amino acids. Germline V gene sequence: CDR1 MNHEY, CDR2 SMNVEV (reference sequence). The CDR3, as DNA: TGTGCCAGCAGTCCCGGGGGAGGACCTTACTATGGCTACACCTTC. It codes for CASSPGGGPYYGYTF.